This record concerns one TCR beta chain sequence. This sample stems from a study of blood T cell repertoires in COVID-19. The protocol was immunoSEQ multiplex PCR, while the TCRdb copy is restricted to in-frame clones and leaves out a portion. The sample lists 200,000 to 250,000 clones, 87% occurring once. From germline, CDR1 is GTSNPN and CDR2 SVGIG (reference sequence). The junction had 6 bases not matched to a gene; V was cut back by 1 base and J by 1 base. The CDR3 runs to 17 residues. Sequenced sample: PBMCs or T cells enriched from blood (not recorded which). The source is a woman aged 25 to 45 with acute COVID-19. The chain uses TRBV30 and TRBJ2-2; 10 bases line up with TRBD2. The CDR3 spells CAWSATRTSGNTGELFF. The CDR3 DNA reads as TGTGCCTGGAGTGCCACTCGGACTAGCGGGAACACCGGGGAGCTGTTTTTT.